Following are 9 T cell receptor beta chains from one sample sequenced in a study of identical twins. TCRdb passed the 5' RACE reads through MiXCR, listing each CDR3 protein once. The sample has about 700,000 distinct CDR3 sequences, 8.5% to 9.5% seen once. These records were also assigned to another study, of yellow fever vaccine responses in identical twins.

The sample taken for sequencing was PBMCs. Every receptor here comes from a woman aged 18 to 35 in good health.

CDR3 sequence reads: CASSLIGTGGTSSTDTQYF. CDR3 coding DNA: TGTGCCAGCAGCTTAATCGGGACAGGAGGGACCAGTAGCACAGATACGCAGTATTTT. V is TRBV11-2 and J is TRBJ2-3; TRBD1 matches at 8 bases. Trimming removed 2 bases from V and 0 bases from J; junction bases left unmatched: 13. Germline V gene data show CDR1 as SGHAT and CDR2 as FQNNGV. The CDR3 totals 19 residues.

This clonotype has at least ten counts. V is TRBV5-1 and J is TRBJ2-3; TRBD2 might be the D (6 bases). Trimming left V 7 bases short and J 2 bases short, with 11 bases between. Germline V gene sequence: CDR1 SGHRS, CDR2 YFSETQ. CDR3 size: 13 residues. CDR3 sequence reads: CASGGRDTDTQYF. CDR3 sequence (DNA): TGCGCCAGCGGAGGGCGGGACACAGATACGCAGTATTTT.

This chain uses TRBV6-2 or TRBV6-3 with TRBJ2-3, with 9 positions matching TRBD2. This CDR3 has 16 amino acids. Germline-derived CDR1 and CDR2 are MNHEY and SVGEGT. Trimming at V came to 6 bases and at J to 0 bases, leaving 7 bases not matched to a gene. This chain's CDR3 is CASSWTSVDSTDTQYF. CDR3 bases: TGTGCCAGCAGCTGGACTAGCGTCGATAGCACAGATACGCAGTATTTT.

This clonotype was found many times. The chain recombines TRBV4-3 with TRBJ2-3; D unclear. The V gene lost 0 bases and the J gene lost 5 bases, with 9 bases spanning the gap. From germline, CDR1 is LGHNA and CDR2 YSLEER. The CDR3 runs to 14 residues. The CDR3 here is CASSQDTGRDTQYF. The CDR3 DNA is TGCGCCAGCAGCCAAGATACCGGACGAGATACGCAGTATTTT.

This clonotype was counted at least ten times. J is TRBJ2-3 and V is TRBV3-1, with TRBD2 identical over 12 bases. CDR3 length: 17 amino acids. J gave up 3 bases and V 4 bases, and 8 bases lay outside the gene matches. In germline, CDR1 is LGHDT, CDR2 YNNKEL (reference sequence). The CDR3 protein is CASSPNWTSGTTDTQYF. CDR3 nucleotides: TGTGCCAGCAGCCCTAACTGGACTAGCGGGACGACAGATACGCAGTATTTT.

This clonotype has a handful of counts. CDR3 sequence: CASSEAFLAGMNNEQFF. CDR3 coding DNA: TGCGCCAGCAGCGAGGCATTTCTAGCGGGAATGAACAATGAGCAGTTCTTC. The J gene is TRBJ2-1, the V gene TRBV5-1; TRBD2 aligns across 9 bases. CDR1 and CDR2 from the germline V gene are SGHRS and YFSETQ. Losses at the gene ends were 4 bases for V and 5 bases for J; bases not matched to a gene: 13. This CDR3 has 17 residues.

This clonotype was seen more than once but under ten times. This chain connects TRBV20-1 to TRBJ2-1; possibly TRBD1 for D (6 bases). CDR3 length: 17 residues. V lost 0 bases to trimming and J lost 0 bases, with 15 bases between them. CDR1 is DFQATT, CDR2 SNEGSKA, per germline (reference sequence). As DNA, the CDR3 is TGCAGTGCTAGAGATTTTGGGGGCTCCAGCTCCTACAATGAGCAGTTCTTC. Protein product: CSARDFGGSSSYNEQFF.

This clonotype was observed a handful of times. This chain connects TRBV6-5 to TRBJ2-1; D is uncertain. CDR3 length: 12 residues. Trimming left V 7 bases short and J 9 bases short, with 13 bases between. The germline gives CDR1 MNHEY, CDR2 SVGAGI. CDR3 sequence reads: CASNGRTSEQFF. Written as DNA, the CDR3 is TGTGCCAGCAATGGTAGGACCAGTGAGCAGTTCTTC.

This clonotype was observed a handful of times. The chain recombines TRBV20-1 with TRBJ2-3, with 13 bases fitting TRBD2. J was trimmed by 0 bases and V by 3 bases; bases with no gene match: 9. The germline gives CDR1 DFQATT, CDR2 SNEGSKA (reference sequence). The length of the CDR3 is 18 residues. The CDR3 nucleotides are TGCAGTGCTAGGGGGACCGGGACTAGCGGGACTAGCACAGATACGCAGTATTTT. Protein: CSARGTGTSGTSTDTQYF.